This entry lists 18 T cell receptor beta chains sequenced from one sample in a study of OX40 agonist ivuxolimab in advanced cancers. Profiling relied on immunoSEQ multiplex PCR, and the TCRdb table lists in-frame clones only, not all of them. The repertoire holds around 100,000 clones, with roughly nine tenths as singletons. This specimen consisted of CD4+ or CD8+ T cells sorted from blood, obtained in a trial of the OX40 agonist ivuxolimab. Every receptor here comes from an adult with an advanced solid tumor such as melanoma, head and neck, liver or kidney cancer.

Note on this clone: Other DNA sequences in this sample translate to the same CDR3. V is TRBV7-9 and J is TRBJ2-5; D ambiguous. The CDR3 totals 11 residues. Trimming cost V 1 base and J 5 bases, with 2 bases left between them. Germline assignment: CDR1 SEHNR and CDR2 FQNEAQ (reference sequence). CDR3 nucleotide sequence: TGTGCCAGCAGCTTAGTGGAGACCCAGTACTTC. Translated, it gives CASSLVETQYF.

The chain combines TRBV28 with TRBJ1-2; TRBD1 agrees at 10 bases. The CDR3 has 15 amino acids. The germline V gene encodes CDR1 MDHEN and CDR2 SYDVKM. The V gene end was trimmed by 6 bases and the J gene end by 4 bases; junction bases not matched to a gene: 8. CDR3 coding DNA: TGTGCCAGCAGCCCTGGGACAGGGGTGGCCTATGGCTACACCTTC. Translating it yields CASSPGTGVAYGYTF.

The CDR3 is CASSLQRVRDTEAFF. DNA for the CDR3: TGCGCCAGCAGCTTGCAGCGGGTCAGGGACACTGAAGCTTTCTTT. V usage is TRBV5-1 and J usage is TRBJ1-1; D perhaps matches TRBD1 (5 bases). With 1 base removed from V and 3 bases from J, the gap between germline ends came to 13 bases. This CDR3 spans 15 amino acids. The germline V gene encodes CDR1 SGHRS and CDR2 YFSETQ.

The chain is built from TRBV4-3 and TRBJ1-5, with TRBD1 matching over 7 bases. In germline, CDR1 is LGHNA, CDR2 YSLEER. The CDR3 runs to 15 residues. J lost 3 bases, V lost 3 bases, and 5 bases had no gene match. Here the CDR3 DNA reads TGCGCCAGCAGCCAGCAGACAGGGTTCAATCAGCCCCAGCATTTT. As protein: CASSQQTGFNQPQHF.

The CDR3 DNA follows: TGTGCCAGCAGGGGGACTACCAACTACAATGAGCAGTTCTTC. This encodes CASRGTTNYNEQFF. The chain employs TRBV27 and TRBJ2-1, with 7 bases that match TRBD2. The CDR3 is 14 amino acids. V lost 6 bases and J lost 3; bases outside the gene matches: 5. The germline V gene encodes CDR1 MNHEY and CDR2 SMNVEV (reference sequence).

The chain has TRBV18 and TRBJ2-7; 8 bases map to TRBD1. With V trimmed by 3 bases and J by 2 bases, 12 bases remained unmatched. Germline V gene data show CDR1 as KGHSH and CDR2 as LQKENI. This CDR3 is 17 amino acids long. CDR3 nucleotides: TGTGCCAGCTCACCCGTGGGGACAGGAGTGTTTACCTACGAGCAGTACTTC. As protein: CASSPVGTGVFTYEQYF.

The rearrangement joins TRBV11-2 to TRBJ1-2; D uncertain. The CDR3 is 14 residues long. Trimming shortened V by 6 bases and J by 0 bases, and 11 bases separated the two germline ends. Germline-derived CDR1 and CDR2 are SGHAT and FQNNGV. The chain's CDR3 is CASRVAASNYGYTF. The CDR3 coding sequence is TGTGCCAGCAGGGTAGCGGCCTCTAACTATGGCTACACCTTC.

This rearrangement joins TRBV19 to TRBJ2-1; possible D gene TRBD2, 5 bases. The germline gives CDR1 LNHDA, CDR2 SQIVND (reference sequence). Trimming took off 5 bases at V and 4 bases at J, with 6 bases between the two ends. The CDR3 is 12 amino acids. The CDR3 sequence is CASSPGYNEQFF. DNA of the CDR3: TGTGCCAGTAGTCCGGGGTACAATGAGCAGTTCTTC.

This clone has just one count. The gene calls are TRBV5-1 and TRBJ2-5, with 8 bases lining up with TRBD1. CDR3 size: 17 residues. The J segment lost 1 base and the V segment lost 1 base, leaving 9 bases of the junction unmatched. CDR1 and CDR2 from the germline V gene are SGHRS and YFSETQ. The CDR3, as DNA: TGCGCCAGCAGCTTGTTGGCGACAGGGGCAGTCCAAGAGACCCAGTACTTC. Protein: CASSLLATGAVQETQYF.

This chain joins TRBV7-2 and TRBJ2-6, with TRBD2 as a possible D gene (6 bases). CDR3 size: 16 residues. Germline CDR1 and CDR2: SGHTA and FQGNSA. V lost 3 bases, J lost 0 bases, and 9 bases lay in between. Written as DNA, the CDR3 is TGTGCCAGCAGCTTGGGACTCCTCTCTGGGGCCAACGTCCTGACTTTC. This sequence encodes CASSLGLLSGANVLTF.

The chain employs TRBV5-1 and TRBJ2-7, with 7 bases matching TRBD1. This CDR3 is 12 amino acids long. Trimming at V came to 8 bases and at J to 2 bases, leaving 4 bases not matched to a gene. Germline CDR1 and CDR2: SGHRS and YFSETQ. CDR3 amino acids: CARGDRAYEQYF. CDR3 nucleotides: TGCGCCAGGGGAGACAGGGCCTACGAGCAGTACTTC.

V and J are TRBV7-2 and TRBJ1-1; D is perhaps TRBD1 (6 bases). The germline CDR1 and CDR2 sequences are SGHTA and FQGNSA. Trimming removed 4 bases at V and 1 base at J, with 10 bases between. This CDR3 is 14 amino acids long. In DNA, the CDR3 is TGTGCCAGCAGCTCACAGGGAAGGAACACTGAAGCTTTCTTT. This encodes CASSSQGRNTEAFF.

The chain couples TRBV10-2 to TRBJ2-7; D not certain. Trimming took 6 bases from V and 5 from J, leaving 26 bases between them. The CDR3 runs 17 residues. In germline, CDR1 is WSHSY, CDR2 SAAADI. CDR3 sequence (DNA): TGCGCCAGCAGCGGCTACGTAGCTTCCCTGAGTGACGACGAGCAGTACTTC. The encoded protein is CASSGYVASLSDDEQYF.

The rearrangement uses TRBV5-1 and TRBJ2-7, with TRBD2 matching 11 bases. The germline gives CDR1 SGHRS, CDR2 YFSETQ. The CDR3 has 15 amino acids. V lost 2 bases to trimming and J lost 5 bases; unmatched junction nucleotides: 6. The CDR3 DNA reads TGCGCCAGCAGCTTTACTAGCGGGAGTTCCCACGAGCAGTACTTC. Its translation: CASSFTSGSSHEQYF. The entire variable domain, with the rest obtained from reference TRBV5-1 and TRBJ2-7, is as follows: KAGVTQTPRYLIKTRGQQVTLSCSPISGHRSVSWYQQTPGQGLQFLFEYFSETQRNKGNFPGRFSGRQFSNSRSEMNVSTLELGDSALYLCASSFTSGSSHEQYFGPGTRLTVT.

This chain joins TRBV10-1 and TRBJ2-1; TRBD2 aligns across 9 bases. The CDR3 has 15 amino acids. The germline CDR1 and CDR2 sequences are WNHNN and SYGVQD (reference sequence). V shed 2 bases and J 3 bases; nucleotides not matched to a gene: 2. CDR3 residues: CASSEHSGGYNEQFF. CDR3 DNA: TGCGCCAGCAGTGAGCATAGCGGGGGCTACAATGAGCAGTTCTTC.

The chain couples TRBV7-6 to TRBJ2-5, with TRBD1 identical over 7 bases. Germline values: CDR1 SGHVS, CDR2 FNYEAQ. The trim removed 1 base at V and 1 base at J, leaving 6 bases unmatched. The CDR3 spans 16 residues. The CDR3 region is CASSLGQGLGQETQYF. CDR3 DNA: TGTGCCAGCAGCTTAGGACAGGGTTTGGGCCAAGAGACCCAGTACTTC.

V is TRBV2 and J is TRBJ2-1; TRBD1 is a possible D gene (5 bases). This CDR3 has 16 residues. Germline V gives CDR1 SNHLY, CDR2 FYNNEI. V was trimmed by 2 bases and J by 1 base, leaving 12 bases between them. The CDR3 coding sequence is TGTGCCAGCAGTGAAAGGGGCAGACAATCCTACAATGAGCAGTTCTTC. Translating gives CASSERGRQSYNEQFF.

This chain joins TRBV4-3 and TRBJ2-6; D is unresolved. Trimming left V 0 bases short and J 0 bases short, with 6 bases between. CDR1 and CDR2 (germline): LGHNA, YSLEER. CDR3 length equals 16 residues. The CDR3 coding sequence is TGCGCCAGCAGCCAAGACGCGCTCTCTGGGGCCAACGTCCTGACTTTC. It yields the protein CASSQDALSGANVLTF.